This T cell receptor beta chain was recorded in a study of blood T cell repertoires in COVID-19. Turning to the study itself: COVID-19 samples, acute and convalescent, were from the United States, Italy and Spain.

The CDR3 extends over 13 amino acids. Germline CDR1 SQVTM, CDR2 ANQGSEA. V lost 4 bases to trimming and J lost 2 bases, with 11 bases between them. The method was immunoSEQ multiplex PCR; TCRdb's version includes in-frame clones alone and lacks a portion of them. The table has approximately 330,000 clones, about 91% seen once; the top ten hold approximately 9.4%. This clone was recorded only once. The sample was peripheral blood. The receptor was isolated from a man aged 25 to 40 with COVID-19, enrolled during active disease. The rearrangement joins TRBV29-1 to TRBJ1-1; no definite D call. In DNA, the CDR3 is TGCAGCGTTGCCCCGCAGATTAACACTGAAGCTTTCTTT. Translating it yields CSVAPQINTEAFF.